This T cell receptor (beta chain) was recovered during a study of PD-1 blockade in classical Hodgkin lymphoma. Study-level results: Baseline TCR diversity was reportedly lower in newly diagnosed patients than healthy donors.

CDR3 length: 17 amino acids. Germline V gives CDR1 SGHTA, CDR2 FQGNSA. The ends were cut back, 0 bases at V and 2 bases at J, with 15 bases in the middle. Using immunoSEQ multiplex PCR, the repertoire was profiled, and TCRdb retains in-frame clones only, with some absent. The profile covers 100,000 or so clones, with 75% to 90% appearing a single time and under 8% taken by the ten largest. Every single patient, without exception, relapsed after autologous stem cell transplantation, and brentuximab vedotin exposure varied. When best responses were assessed, they were complete response, partial response or progressive disease. On this clone itself: Antigen specificity is unknown.

The source material was peripheral blood mononuclear cells (PBMCs), sampled before the second cycle of nivolumab. The sequence was obtained from a human donor with classical Hodgkin lymphoma. J is TRBJ2-3 and V is TRBV7-2, with D possibly TRBD2 on 5 matching bases. The chain's CDR3 is CASSLAATGRVTDTQYF. The CDR3 DNA sequence: TGTGCCAGCAGCTTAGCGGCTACTGGGCGGGTCACAGATACGCAGTATTTT.